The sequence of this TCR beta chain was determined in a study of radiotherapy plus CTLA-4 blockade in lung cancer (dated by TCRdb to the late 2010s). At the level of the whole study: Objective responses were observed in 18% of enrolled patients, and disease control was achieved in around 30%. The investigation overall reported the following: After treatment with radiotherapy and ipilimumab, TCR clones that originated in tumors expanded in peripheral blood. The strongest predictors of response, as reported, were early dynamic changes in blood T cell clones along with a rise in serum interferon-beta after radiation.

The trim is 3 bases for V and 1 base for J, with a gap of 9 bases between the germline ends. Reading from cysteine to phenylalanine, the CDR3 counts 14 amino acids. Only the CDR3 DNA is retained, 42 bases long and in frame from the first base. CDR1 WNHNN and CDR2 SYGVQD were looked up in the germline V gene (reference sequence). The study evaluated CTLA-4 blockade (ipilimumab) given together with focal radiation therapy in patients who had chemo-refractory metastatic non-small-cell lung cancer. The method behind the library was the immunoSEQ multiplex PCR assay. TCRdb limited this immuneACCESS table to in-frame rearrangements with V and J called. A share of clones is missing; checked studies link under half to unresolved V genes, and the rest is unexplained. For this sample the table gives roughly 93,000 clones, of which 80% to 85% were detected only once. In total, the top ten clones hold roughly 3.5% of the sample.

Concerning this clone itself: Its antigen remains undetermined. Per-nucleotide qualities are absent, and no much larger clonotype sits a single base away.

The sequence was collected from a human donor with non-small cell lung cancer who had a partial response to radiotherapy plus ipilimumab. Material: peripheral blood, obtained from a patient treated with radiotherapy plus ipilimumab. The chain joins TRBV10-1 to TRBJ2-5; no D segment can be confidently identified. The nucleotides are TGCGCCAGCAGTGAACGGAGACTCCAAGAGACCCAGTACTTC. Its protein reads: CASSERRLQETQYF.